Shown below are 27 T cell receptor beta chains from a single sample sequenced in a study of cytotoxic CD8 clonotypes in ibrutinib-treated CLL. Only in-frame clones appear in the TCRdb table, and some are missing; sequencing was by immunoSEQ multiplex PCR. The sample holds 300,000 to 400,000 clones, roughly 67% seen once. The sequences come from PBMCs, collected after 36 months of ibrutinib treatment. Receptor source: a human donor with chronic lymphocytic leukemia.

A remark on this clone: Other nucleotide sequences in the sample specify the same CDR3. The gene calls are TRBV27 and TRBJ1-5; the D is unclear. V was cut by 5 bases and J by 4 bases, with 9 bases left in between. CDR1 is MNHEY, CDR2 SMNVEV, per germline (reference sequence). The CDR3 consists of 13 residues. The CDR3 DNA reads as TGTGCCAGCAGTCTTGGGTCGAATCAGCCCCAGCATTTT. Encoded protein: CASSLGSNQPQHF.

DNA for the CDR3: TGCGCCAGCAGCGAAACCTACGAGCAGTACTTC. Its protein is CASSETYEQYF. The gene calls are TRBV5-1 and TRBJ2-7; D gene ambiguous. Trimming shortened V by 4 bases and J by 2 bases, and 4 bases separated the two germline ends. The CDR3 sequence is 11 residues long. Germline values: CDR1 SGHRS, CDR2 YFSETQ.

The chain joins TRBV28 to TRBJ2-7, with D unclear. The V gene's germline CDR1 is MDHEN and CDR2 SYDVKM. The CDR3 has 17 residues. Trimming removed 2 bases from V and 3 bases from J, with 20 bases in between. CDR3 sequence reads: CASSLGLPWNKNYEQYF. CDR3 in DNA: TGTGCCAGCAGTTTAGGGTTACCCTGGAACAAGAACTACGAGCAGTACTTC.

In its sample, this clone was seen a few times. The gene calls are TRBV6-5 and TRBJ1-2, with TRBD1 as a possible D gene (6 bases). CDR1 is MNHEY and CDR2 is SVGAGI in the germline V gene. V was cut by 7 bases and J by 6 bases, with 21 bases left in between. This CDR3 comprises 15 residues. In DNA form, the CDR3 reads TGTGCCAGCAACCGTCGCCAGGGGCATCGGGATGGCTACACCTTC. Its translation: CASNRRQGHRDGYTF.

V usage is TRBV7-9 and J usage is TRBJ1-6; no firm D call. In germline, CDR1 is SEHNR, CDR2 FQNEAQ (reference sequence). CDR3 size: 12 residues. Deletions cut 3 bases from V and 13 bases from J, with 10 bases between. The CDR3 here is CASSLGNGPLHF. Written as DNA, the CDR3 is TGTGCCAGCAGCTTGGGGAATGGGCCCCTCCACTTT.

This clone was observed a single time. The rearrangement links TRBV5-1 to TRBJ2-7; 10 nucleotides match TRBD1. Germline CDR1 reads SGHRS; CDR2 reads YFSETQ. CDR3 size: 15 residues. J lost 6 bases, V lost 4 bases, and 10 bases had no gene match. The CDR3: CASSLGTGAPREQYF. The CDR3 coding sequence is TGCGCCAGCAGCCTCGGGACAGGGGCCCCCCGCGAGCAGTACTTC.

The J gene is TRBJ2-3, the V gene TRBV7-3, with D tentatively TRBD1 (6 bases). This CDR3 has 15 residues. Per germline, CDR1 SGHTA and CDR2 FQGTGA. V was shortened by 5 bases and J by 4 bases, with 16 bases between the two germline ends. The CDR3 reads CASSRTSRGPDTQYF. CDR3 nucleotide sequence: TGTGCCAGCAGCCGGACTTCCAGGGGCCCAGATACGCAGTATTTT.

The chain is built from TRBV2 and TRBJ2-7; 7 positions agree with TRBD2. The trim removed 6 bases at V and 2 bases at J, leaving 13 bases unmatched. The CDR3 length is 16 residues. Germline values: CDR1 SNHLY, CDR2 FYNNEI. The CDR3 DNA reads as TGTGCCAGCAGAATAACTCCAAGCGGGAACACCTACGAGCAGTACTTC. Its translation is CASRITPSGNTYEQYF.

The V and J genes are TRBV7-8 and TRBJ1-2; 11 nucleotides line up with TRBD1. The CDR3 loop spans 16 amino acids. Germline-derived CDR1 and CDR2 are SGHVS and FQNEAQ. With V trimmed by 4 bases and J by 6 bases, 10 bases remained unmatched. The CDR3 DNA reads as TGTGCCAGCAGCTGGGATTCCGGGACAGGGGGTAATGGCTACACCTTC. Protein sequence: CASSWDSGTGGNGYTF.

This clone turned up a few times. The chain uses TRBV9 and TRBJ1-6; TRBD1 matches 7 bases. This CDR3 comprises 15 residues. CDR1 is SGDLS, CDR2 YYNGEE, per germline. The J segment lost 9 bases and the V segment lost 3 bases, leaving 9 bases of the junction unmatched. In DNA form, the CDR3 reads TGTGCCAGCAGCGCTTGGGCAGGGGGGACTTCACCCCTCCACTTT. Encoded protein: CASSAWAGGTSPLHF. The full variable domain, with the rest looked up from reference TRBV9 and TRBJ1-6, is DSGVTQTPKHLITATGQRVTLRCSPRSGDLSVYWYQQSLDQGLQFLIQYYNGEERAKGNILERFSAQQFPDLHSELNLSSLELGDSALYFCASSAWAGGTSPLHFGNGTRLTVT.

This rearrangement joins TRBV6-5 to TRBJ1-2, with 7 bases aligning to TRBD1. The CDR3 runs to 15 residues. Per the germline V gene, CDR1 is MNHEY and CDR2 is SVGAGI. V was clipped by 0 bases and J by 4 bases; unmatched bases: 5. CDR3 in amino acids: CASSYSGGAGYGYTF. CDR3 sequence (DNA): TGTGCCAGCAGTTACTCAGGGGGCGCAGGCTATGGCTACACCTTC.

The chain recombines TRBV2 with TRBJ2-5; the match to TRBD1 covers 7 bases. J lost 5 bases, V lost 9 bases, and 12 bases had no gene match. The CDR3 loop spans 14 amino acids. Germline V CDR1 and CDR2: SNHLY, FYNNEI. This chain's CDR3 is CARGTERVRETQYF. In nucleotides, the CDR3 is TGTGCCAGAGGGACAGAAAGAGTACGGGAGACCCAGTACTTC.

The V and J genes are TRBV6-1 and TRBJ2-3; D gene uncertain. With 3 bases removed from V and 0 bases from J, the gap between germline ends came to 7 bases. Germline values: CDR1 MNHNS, CDR2 SASEGT. This CDR3 spans 14 amino acids. CDR3 amino acids: CASSDPPSTDTQYF. The CDR3 region has the DNA TGTGCCAGCAGTGATCCACCAAGCACAGATACGCAGTATTTT.

In its sample, this clone was seen a few times. The V call is TRBV5-1, the J call TRBJ2-2; TRBD2 is a possible D gene (5 bases). Trimming left V 0 bases short and J 2 bases short, with 8 bases between. Germline V gives CDR1 SGHRS, CDR2 YFSETQ. The CDR3 totals 15 residues. The CDR3 DNA sequence: TGCGCCAGCAGCTTGGAGGCGGGCAACACCGGGGAGCTGTTTTTT. Amino acids: CASSLEAGNTGELFF.

The chain couples TRBV2 to TRBJ2-7; possibly TRBD2 for D (6 bases). Germline assignment: CDR1 SNHLY and CDR2 FYNNEI. The CDR3 has 12 residues. V lost 7 bases and J lost 2, with 9 bases in between. CDR3: CASKDYPYEQYF. CDR3 in DNA: TGTGCCAGCAAGGACTACCCCTACGAGCAGTACTTC.

This clone was seen a few times. The chain recombines TRBV6-5 with TRBJ2-2; unclear D gene. The germline gives CDR1 MNHEY, CDR2 SVGAGI. This CDR3 contains 16 residues. The V gene lost 0 bases and the J gene lost 4 bases, with 12 bases spanning the gap. In DNA, the CDR3 is TGTGCCAGCAGTTACTCGGCGGTAGGGTCCACCGGGGAGCTGTTTTTT. Its protein product is CASSYSAVGSTGELFF.

This clone was detected a few times. The genes are TRBV9 and TRBJ2-7, with TRBD1 identical over 9 bases. CDR3 size: 15 residues. J was trimmed by 0 bases and V by 3 bases; bases with no gene match: 4. Per germline, CDR1 SGDLS and CDR2 YYNGEE. CDR3 residues: CASSAQGAGSYEQYF. The CDR3 DNA reads TGTGCCAGCAGCGCACAGGGGGCAGGCTCCTACGAGCAGTACTTC.

V is TRBV7-2 and J is TRBJ2-3, with 9 positions matching TRBD2. The V gene end was trimmed by 4 bases and the J gene end by 4 bases; junction bases not matched to a gene: 12. This CDR3 has 17 residues. Germline lookup yields CDR1 SGHTA and CDR2 FQGNSA. CDR3 in amino acids: CASSSRLAAGGADTQYF. As DNA, the CDR3 is TGTGCCAGCAGCTCGAGACTAGCGGCTGGGGGGGCAGATACGCAGTATTTT.

The chain uses TRBV21-1 and TRBJ2-2. TRBV21-1 is reported as a pseudogene. CDR3 size: 21 residues. CDR3 bases: TGTGCCAGCAGCACCATACCGGGCCTCCGGGGGCGGGCCTCCAACACCGGGGAGCTGTTTTTT. Amino acid sequence: CASSTIPGLRGRASNTGELFF.

V gene TRBV18 combines with J gene TRBJ2-1, with 9 bases matching TRBD1. The V gene end was trimmed by 6 bases and the J gene end by 3 bases; junction bases not matched to a gene: 6. CDR3 length equals 15 residues. The germline V gene has CDR1 KGHSH and CDR2 LQKENI. For the CDR3, the DNA is TGTGCCAGCTCCCCAGACAGGGGGTACTACAATGAGCAGTTCTTC. It yields the protein CASSPDRGYYNEQFF.

This sequence joins TRBV6-6 and TRBJ1-6; D is ambiguous. This CDR3 region has 11 residues. Germline CDR1 is MNHNY and CDR2 is SVGAGI (reference sequence). Trimming removed 6 bases at V and 8 bases at J, with 5 bases between. The CDR3 DNA reads TGTGCCAGCAGCGCTGATTCACCCCTCCACTTT. It encodes CASSADSPLHF.

This clone was seen a few times. This chain joins TRBV6-5 and TRBJ1-4; TRBD1 agrees at 9 bases. With 4 bases clipped from V and 8 bases from J, the junction kept 8 bases outside the gene matches. This CDR3 has 15 amino acids. Germline V gene data show CDR1 as MNHEY and CDR2 as SVGAGI. The CDR3 region has the DNA TGTGCCAGCAGTTCGCCGGGACAGGGTGGGGAAAAACTGTTTTTT. Protein sequence: CASSSPGQGGEKLFF.

The DNA of the CDR3 is TGTGCCAGCAGCTTCATCGGGACACCACCAGGGAGCTCCTATAATTCACCCCTCCACTTT. This gives the protein CASSFIGTPPGSSYNSPLHF. The V and J genes are TRBV5-8 and TRBJ1-6; possible D gene TRBD1, 6 bases. This CDR3 is 20 amino acids long. V lost 2 bases to trimming and J lost 0 bases, with 21 bases between them. The germline gives CDR1 SGHTS, CDR2 YDEGEE.

The sample holds a few counts of this clone. This chain connects TRBV6-1 to TRBJ2-7, with TRBD1 as a possible D gene (5 bases). Trimming left V 2 bases short and J 0 bases short, with 11 bases between. Germline CDR1 MNHNS, CDR2 SASEGT. The CDR3 runs to 15 residues. In nucleotides, the CDR3 is TGTGCCAGCAGTGAACCCCGACAGAGCTCCTACGAGCAGTACTTC. Translating it yields CASSEPRQSSYEQYF.

This chain joins TRBV7-3 and TRBJ2-5; 10 bases map to TRBD2. Germline lookup yields CDR1 SGHTA and CDR2 FQGTGA. J was trimmed by 4 bases and V by 5 bases; bases with no gene match: 10. The length of the CDR3 is 16 residues. The CDR3 loop is CASSPLPVAGGETQYF. In DNA, the CDR3 is TGTGCCAGCAGCCCGCTGCCAGTAGCGGGGGGAGAGACCCAGTACTTC.

The chain recombines TRBV4-1 with TRBJ2-7, with 7 bases matching TRBD1. There are 14 residues in the CDR3. Germline V gives CDR1 MGHRA, CDR2 YSYEKL. With V trimmed by 5 bases and J by 6 bases, 10 bases remained unmatched. As DNA, the CDR3 is TGCGCCAGCAGCGTACAGGGGTGGGACGGCGAGCAGTACTTC. Protein product: CASSVQGWDGEQYF.

The gene calls are TRBV7-6 and TRBJ2-1, with D tentatively TRBD2 (6 bases). V lost 5 bases, J lost 3 bases, and 14 bases lay in between. Germline V gene sequence: CDR1 SGHVS, CDR2 FNYEAQ. The length of the CDR3 is 15 residues. CDR3 in amino acids: CASSAAGTFYNEQFF. Written as DNA, the CDR3 is TGTGCCAGCAGCGCCGCCGGGACTTTCTACAATGAGCAGTTCTTC.